These 23 T cell receptor beta chains were sequenced from one sample in a study of shared clonotypes between healthy human individuals. Produced via immunoSEQ multiplex PCR; TCRdb's table is partial and in-frame only. The sample lists over 2 million clones, 90% to 95% occurring once. Sample: naive CD4+ T cells sorted from blood. The subset is: CD45RA+ positively selected. These receptors were taken from a man in his late teens or twenties in good health.

This rearrangement joins TRBV4-3 to TRBJ1-4; 8 bases match TRBD1. The CDR3 runs 14 residues. The J segment lost 7 bases and the V segment lost 3 bases, leaving 4 bases of the junction unmatched. CDR1 LGHNA and CDR2 YSLEER come from the germline V gene. CDR3 nucleotides: TGCGCCAGCAGCCAGGGACAGGATCGTGAAAAACTGTTTTTT. Its translation is CASSQGQDREKLFF.

V gene TRBV7-3 combines with J gene TRBJ2-2; no clear D. The CDR3 length is 12 residues. The V gene lost 8 bases and the J gene lost 5 bases, with 9 bases spanning the gap. CDR1 and CDR2 (germline): SGHTA, FQGTGA. The DNA of the CDR3 is TGTGCCAGCCGGAATGAAACCGGGGAGCTGTTTTTT. Its translation: CASRNETGELFF.

V is TRBV6-5 and J is TRBJ1-5; 7 bases map to TRBD1. Germline CDR1 is MNHEY and CDR2 is SVGAGI. This CDR3 contains 14 residues. Germline trimming cut 4 bases from V and 1 base from J; bases unmatched to any gene: 1. The CDR3 loop is CASSSQGSNQPQHF. The CDR3 DNA is TGTGCCAGCAGTTCACAGGGGAGCAATCAGCCCCAGCATTTT.

The chain links TRBV30 to TRBJ2-4; TRBD1 might be the D (6 bases). CDR1 GTSNPN and CDR2 SVGIG come from the germline V gene (reference sequence). This CDR3 comprises 15 residues. V was trimmed by 2 bases and J by 2 bases, leaving 13 bases between them. The CDR3 region has the DNA TGTGCCTGGAGTAACGAAGGGGGACCCAAAAACATTCAGTACTTC. As protein: CAWSNEGGPKNIQYF.

The V call is TRBV11-2, the J call TRBJ2-7, with D perhaps matching TRBD2 (5 bases). The CDR3 loop spans 14 amino acids. Germline V gene lookup returns CDR1 SGHAT and CDR2 FQNNGV. Between the trimmed V and J ends, which lost 1 base and 3 bases, there was a span of 10 bases. CDR3 sequence reads: CASSLGAGGYEQYF. The CDR3, as DNA: TGTGCCAGCAGCTTAGGCGCGGGTGGCTACGAGCAGTACTTC. The full variable domain, its missing parts supplied by reference TRBV11-2 and TRBJ2-7, is EAGVAQSPRYKIIEKRQSVAFWCNPISGHATLYWYQQILGQGPKLLIQFQNNGVVDDSQLPKDRFSAERLKGVDSTLKIQPAKLEDSAVYLCASSLGAGGYEQYFGPGTRLTVT.

The chain combines TRBV5-1 with TRBJ1-1, with TRBD1 as a possible D gene (6 bases). CDR3 length equals 16 residues. Germline V gene lookup returns CDR1 SGHRS and CDR2 YFSETQ. V was trimmed by 0 bases and J by 4 bases, leaving 16 bases between them. The CDR3 loop is CASSLGGGPTSTEAFF. As DNA, the CDR3 is TGCGCCAGCAGCTTGGGAGGGGGACCTACAAGCACTGAAGCTTTCTTT.

This clone occurred a few times. The V call is TRBV2, the J call TRBJ1-6, with TRBD1 matching 8 bases. V was clipped by 6 bases and J by 7 bases; unmatched bases: 8. The CDR3 runs to 15 residues. In germline, CDR1 is SNHLY, CDR2 FYNNEI. CDR3: CASREGQVGNSPLHF. The CDR3 nucleotides are TGTGCCAGCAGGGAGGGACAGGTAGGGAATTCACCCCTCCACTTT.

The count of this clone is one. The chain uses TRBV19 and TRBJ1-1; 7 bases fit TRBD1. The germline CDR1 and CDR2 sequences are LNHDA and SQIVND (reference sequence). V lost 4 bases to trimming and J lost 4 bases; unmatched junction nucleotides: 6. This CDR3 has 14 amino acids. The CDR3 loop is CASSTRQGGTEAFF. CDR3 DNA: TGTGCCAGTAGTACGAGACAGGGAGGCACTGAAGCTTTCTTT.

V gene TRBV10-3 combines with J gene TRBJ2-1, with 11 nucleotides matching TRBD2. V lost 10 bases and J lost 9; bases outside the gene matches: 14. The CDR3 contains 15 residues. Germline lookup yields CDR1 ENHRY and CDR2 SYGVKD. The CDR3: CATEDSGRAHAEQFF. CDR3 coding DNA: TGTGCCACTGAAGATAGCGGGAGGGCCCACGCTGAGCAGTTCTTC.

On this clone: An end of the junction differs from the germline gene, which may be a read error. The genes are TRBV7-7 and TRBJ2-1; no clear D gene. The CDR3 runs to 13 residues. Germline values: CDR1 SSHAT, CDR2 FNYEAQ (reference sequence). The CDR3 nucleotides read TGTGCTAGCAGCTTAGCATGGTACAATGAGCAGTTCTTC. It specifies CASSLAWYNEQFF.

The gene calls are TRBV27 and TRBJ1-5, with TRBD1 identical over 7 bases. This CDR3 spans 15 amino acids. CDR1 is MNHEY, CDR2 SMNVEV, per germline (reference sequence). The J segment lost 3 bases and the V segment lost 6 bases, leaving 8 bases of the junction unmatched. As DNA, the CDR3 is TGTGCCAGCAGACTATCTACAGGGGACAATCAGCCCCAGCATTTT. As protein: CASRLSTGDNQPQHF.

The chain uses TRBV5-1 and TRBJ2-7; 12 nucleotides line up with TRBD2. CDR1 SGHRS and CDR2 YFSETQ come from the germline V gene. With V trimmed by 4 bases and J by 2 bases, 10 bases remained unmatched. The CDR3 length is 17 residues. Here the CDR3 reads CASSPGLAGRGPYEQYF. As DNA, the CDR3 is TGCGCCAGCAGCCCCGGACTAGCGGGAAGGGGGCCCTACGAGCAGTACTTC.

The J gene is TRBJ1-5, the V gene TRBV7-9; D not certain. The CDR3 has 16 residues. V was shortened by 4 bases and J by 0 bases, with 13 bases between the two germline ends. CDR1 and CDR2 from the germline V gene are SEHNR and FQNEAQ (reference sequence). DNA of the CDR3: TGTGCCAGCAGCTCACCTGGGGTTTTTAGCAATCAGCCCCAGCATTTT. As protein: CASSSPGVFSNQPQHF.

The chain is built from TRBV27 and TRBJ1-6, with TRBD1 identical over 9 bases. In germline, CDR1 is MNHEY, CDR2 SMNVEV (reference sequence). This CDR3 is 15 amino acids long. V gave up 10 bases and J gave up 7 bases; unmatched junction bases: 11. DNA of the CDR3: TGTGCCACCCGGACAGGGGAATCCTCCAATTCACCCCTCCACTTT. This gives the protein CATRTGESSNSPLHF.

The chain couples TRBV15 to TRBJ2-1, with 8 bases that match TRBD2. After removal of 2 bases from V and 0 bases from J, the junction contained 6 bases not matched to a gene. CDR3 size: 17 residues. The V gene's germline CDR1 is LNHNV and CDR2 YYDKDF (reference sequence). The CDR3, as DNA: TGTGCCACCAGCAGATTTAGCGGGGCCAGCTCCTACAATGAGCAGTTCTTC. Its protein product is CATSRFSGASSYNEQFF.

This rearrangement joins TRBV15 to TRBJ1-2; the D is unclear. Trimming shortened V by 4 bases and J by 0 bases, and 15 bases separated the two germline ends. CDR1 and CDR2 (germline): LNHNV, YYDKDF (reference sequence). The CDR3 sequence is 16 residues long. In DNA form, the CDR3 reads TGTGCCACCAGCACAATTGACGGGAAAGCTAACTATGGCTACACCTTC. Its translation: CATSTIDGKANYGYTF.

CDR3 in amino acids: CASSARTSGGSEEQFF. Here the CDR3 DNA reads TGTGCCAGCAGCGCCCGGACGAGCGGGGGGTCAGAAGAGCAGTTCTTC. The J gene is TRBJ2-1, the V gene TRBV9; TRBD2 matches at 9 bases. Germline CDR1 is SGDLS and CDR2 is YYNGEE. The CDR3 is 16 amino acids. The V and J ends lost 3 bases and 10 bases, in that order; junction bases with no gene match: 14.

The chain joins TRBV6-5 to TRBJ2-5, with D possibly being TRBD2 (5 bases). The CDR3 contains 15 residues. Between the trimmed V and J ends, which lost 0 bases and 3 bases, there was a span of 11 bases. Germline V gene sequence: CDR1 MNHEY, CDR2 SVGAGI. In DNA, the CDR3 is TGTGCCAGCAGTTACTCCGGGGTCGGGGAAGAGACCCAGTACTTC. Its protein is CASSYSGVGEETQYF.

This rearrangement joins TRBV6-4 to TRBJ2-5; the match to TRBD2 covers 10 bases. CDR3 length: 16 residues. Trimming took 9 bases from V and 5 from J; bases not matched to a gene: 15. Looked up from germline, CDR1 is MRHNA and CDR2 is SNTAGT. This CDR3 reads CARPVRASGSRETQYF. CDR3 coding DNA: TGTGCCAGACCAGTTAGGGCTAGCGGGAGTAGGGAGACCCAGTACTTC.

The chain couples TRBV6-5 to TRBJ2-7; no clear D. V shed 2 bases and J shed 2 bases, with 13 bases lying between them. The CDR3 has 15 residues. Per the germline V gene, CDR1 is MNHEY and CDR2 is SVGAGI. The CDR3 DNA sequence: TGTGCCAGCAGTTACGGTGCTTCTGACACCTACGAGCAGTACTTC. As protein: CASSYGASDTYEQYF.

Comments on this clone: The same CDR3 is also encoded by other DNA sequences in this sample. The V call is TRBV10-3, the J call TRBJ2-7, with D unresolved. This CDR3 spans 13 amino acids. From germline, CDR1 is ENHRY and CDR2 SYGVKD. The V end lost 0 bases, the J end lost 2 bases, and 5 bases lay between the germline ends. The CDR3 loop is CAISESVAYEQYF. The CDR3 DNA sequence: TGTGCCATCAGTGAGTCGGTAGCCTACGAGCAGTACTTC.

The chain is built from TRBV7-9 and TRBJ1-2; weak D call: TRBD1 (5 bases). Germline values: CDR1 SEHNR, CDR2 FQNEAQ (reference sequence). With 3 bases removed from V and 1 base from J, the gap between germline ends came to 18 bases. The CDR3 has 17 residues. CDR3 nucleotide sequence: TGTGCCAGCAGCTTCAACCTGGGAGACAGTCTTAACTATGGCTACACCTTC. It yields the protein CASSFNLGDSLNYGYTF.

Turning to this clone: At the DNA level, this CDR3 is encoded by other sequences in the same sample as well. The V and J genes are TRBV18 and TRBJ2-1; 9 bases are a match to TRBD2. In germline, CDR1 is KGHSH, CDR2 LQKENI. The CDR3 totals 16 residues. The V and J ends lost 0 bases and 6 bases, in that order; junction bases with no gene match: 6. CDR3 nucleotides: TGTGCCAGCTCACCACCGGGACTAGCCGGATTCAATGAGCAGTTCTTC. As protein: CASSPPGLAGFNEQFF.